The subject of this entry is one T cell receptor beta chain. Its specificity is not known. The data originate from a study of response to subunit inactivated influenza vaccine. In TCRdb, the RT-PCR reads were re-called with MiXCR into one record per CDR3 protein. The sample consists of roughly 630,000 distinct CDR3 sequences, 12% to 15% of them appearing once. Overall study results and limits: The authors put forward the suggestion that each seasonal influenza vaccination may bring in only a limited number of new T cells.

The germline V and J ends were trimmed by 2 bases and 6 bases, with 14 bases remaining between them. The germline V gene encodes CDR1 MNHEY and CDR2 SVGAGI. The CDR3 is made up of 15 amino acids. This chain connects TRBV6-5 to TRBJ2-1, with no clear D. The sequencing used PBMCs from blood, collected approximately 15 days before vaccination. This receptor was taken from a man in his forties or fifties who received an inactivated influenza vaccine. This CDR3 is CASSYVISSRNEQFF. CDR3 sequence (DNA): TGTGCCAGCAGTTACGTAATTTCAAGCCGCAATGAGCAGTTCTTC.